This T cell receptor beta chain was captured by sequencing in a study of CD8 T cells in Susac syndrome. The study sequenced TCR beta in blood CD8+ and CD4+ T cells. The multiple sclerosis control group was made up of treatment-naive patients with stable or active relapsing-remitting disease. The CD8+ and CD4+ T cells were isolated magnetically using a negative isolation approach, whereas the TEMRA cells were enriched by FACS. The CDR3 has 18 amino acids. Trimming pared 2 bases from V and 3 bases from J, leaving 20 bases between. The germline gives CDR1 KGHSH, CDR2 LQKENI. RNA was extracted with the RNeasy kit, and a quantity of roughly 0.45 to 1 ug was reverse transcribed using random hexamers. The method of amplification for TCR beta CDR3 was immunoSEQ multiplex PCR, covering 54 Vbeta and 13 Jbeta. Each CDR3 protein gets one entry after TCRdb re-called the immunoSEQ multiplex PCR reads with MiXCR. The table shows roughly 120,000 distinct CDR3 sequences, with approximately 94% occurring only once.

The TCR comes from a human donor with multiple sclerosis. V and J are TRBV18 and TRBJ1-5; perhaps TRBD1 as D (5 bases). The source material was CD4+ T cells from PBMCs. The CDR3 spells CASSPGIRLGGANQPQHF. For the CDR3, the DNA is TGTGCCAGCTCACCAGGCATAAGGTTGGGAGGGGCCAATCAGCCCCAGCATTTT.